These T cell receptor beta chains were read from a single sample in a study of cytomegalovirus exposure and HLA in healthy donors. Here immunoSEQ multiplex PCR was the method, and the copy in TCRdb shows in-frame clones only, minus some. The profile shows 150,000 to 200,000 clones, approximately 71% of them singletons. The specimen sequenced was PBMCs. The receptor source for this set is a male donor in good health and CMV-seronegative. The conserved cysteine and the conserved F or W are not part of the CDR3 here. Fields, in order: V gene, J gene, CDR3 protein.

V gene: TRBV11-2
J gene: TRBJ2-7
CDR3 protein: ASSWTSGSYEQY

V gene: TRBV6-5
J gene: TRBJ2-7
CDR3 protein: ASSPTGPGDEQY

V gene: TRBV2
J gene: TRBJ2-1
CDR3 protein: ASRRTRDNEQF

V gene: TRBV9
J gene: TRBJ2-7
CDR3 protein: ASSVSPPSEQY

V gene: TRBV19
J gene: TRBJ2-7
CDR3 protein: ASSPTGSYEQY

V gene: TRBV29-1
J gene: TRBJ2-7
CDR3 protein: SVATSGAYEQY

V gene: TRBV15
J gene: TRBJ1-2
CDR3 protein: ATSRVGQYYGYT

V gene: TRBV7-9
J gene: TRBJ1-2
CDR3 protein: ASSLGSYGYT

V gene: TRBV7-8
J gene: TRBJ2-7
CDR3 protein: ASSLGQAGGAEQY

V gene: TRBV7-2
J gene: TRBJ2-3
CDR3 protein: ASSFQPASSTDTQY

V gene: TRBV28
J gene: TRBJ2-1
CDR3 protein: AGASGLAGDEQF

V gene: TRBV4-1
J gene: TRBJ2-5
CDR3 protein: ASSQDGGIGETQY

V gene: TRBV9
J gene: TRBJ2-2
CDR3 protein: ASSVPKTGTAYTGELF

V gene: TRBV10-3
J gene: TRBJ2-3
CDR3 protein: AISAYESTDTQY

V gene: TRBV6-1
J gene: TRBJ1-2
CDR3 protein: ASTETGDTNYGYT

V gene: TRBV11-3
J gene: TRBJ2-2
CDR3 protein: ASSLTGTGFGGELF

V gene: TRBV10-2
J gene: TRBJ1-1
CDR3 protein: ASTRDSGETEAF

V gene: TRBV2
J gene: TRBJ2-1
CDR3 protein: ASRTSGGNYNEQF

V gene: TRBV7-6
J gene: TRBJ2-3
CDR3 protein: ASSTGQGYTDTQY

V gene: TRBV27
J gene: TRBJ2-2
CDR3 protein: ASYPLWLSTGELF

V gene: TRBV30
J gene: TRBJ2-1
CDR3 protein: AWSGPLRGEQF

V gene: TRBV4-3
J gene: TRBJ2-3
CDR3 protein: ASSPGGGETDTQY

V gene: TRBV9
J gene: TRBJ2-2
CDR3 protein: ASSVSGTGTGELF

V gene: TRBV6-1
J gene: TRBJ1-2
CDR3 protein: ASSDQVTGYT

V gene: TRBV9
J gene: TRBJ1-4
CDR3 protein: ASSVGERRAEKLF

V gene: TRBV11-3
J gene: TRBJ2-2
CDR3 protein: ASSFLYGSGLGGELF

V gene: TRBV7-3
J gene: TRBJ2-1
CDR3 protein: ASSTNFRGSEQF

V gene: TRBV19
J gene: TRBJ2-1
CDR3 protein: ASSIGGVTEQF

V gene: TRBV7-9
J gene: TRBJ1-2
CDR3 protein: ASSVGQLDGYT

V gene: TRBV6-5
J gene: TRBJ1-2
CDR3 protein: ASSPPGIYGYT

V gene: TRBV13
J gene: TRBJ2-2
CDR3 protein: ASSVSGAFDTGELF

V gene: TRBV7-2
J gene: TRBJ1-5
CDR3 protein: ASSPYSYSNQPQH

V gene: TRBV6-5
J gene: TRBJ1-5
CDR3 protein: ASSLQGFNQPQH

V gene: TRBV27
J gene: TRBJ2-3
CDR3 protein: ASSRRGLHADTQY

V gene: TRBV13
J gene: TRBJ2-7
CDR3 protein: ASSFLSDTSSYEQY

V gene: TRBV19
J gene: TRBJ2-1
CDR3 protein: ASSYRSSYNEQF

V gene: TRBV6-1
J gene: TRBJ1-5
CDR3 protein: ASRATGNQPQH

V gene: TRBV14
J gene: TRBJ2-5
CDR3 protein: ASTQYGQLQTQY

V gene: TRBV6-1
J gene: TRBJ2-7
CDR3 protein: ARQGVWGLDEQY

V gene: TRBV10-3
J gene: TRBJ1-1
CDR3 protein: AIKPGQGEFAEAF

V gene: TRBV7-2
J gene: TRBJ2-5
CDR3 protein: ASSLGVATIQETQY

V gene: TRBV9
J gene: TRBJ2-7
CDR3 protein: ASSVGTSGSFEQY

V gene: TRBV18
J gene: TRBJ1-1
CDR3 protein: ASSPDSHTEAF

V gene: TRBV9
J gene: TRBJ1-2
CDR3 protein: ASSGGGQSGYT

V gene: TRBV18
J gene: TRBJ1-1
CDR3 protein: ASSPATGVSTEAF

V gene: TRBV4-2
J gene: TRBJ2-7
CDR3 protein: ASSRGQGLVHEQY

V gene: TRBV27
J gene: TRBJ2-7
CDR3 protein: ASSLSGTGPYEQY

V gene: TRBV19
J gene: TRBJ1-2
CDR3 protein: ASSRGQTNYGYT

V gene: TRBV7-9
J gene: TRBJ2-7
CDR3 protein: ASSTTGITRYEQY

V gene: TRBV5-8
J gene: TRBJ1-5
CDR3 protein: ASSFTSNQPQH

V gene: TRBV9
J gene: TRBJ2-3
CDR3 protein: ASSVGGTAGNTQY

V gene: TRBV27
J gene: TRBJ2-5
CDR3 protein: ASSFVREETQY

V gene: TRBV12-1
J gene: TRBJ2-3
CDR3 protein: ASSRQTSGPFTGTQY

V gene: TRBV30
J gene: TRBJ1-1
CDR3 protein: AWSVGRFMNTEAF

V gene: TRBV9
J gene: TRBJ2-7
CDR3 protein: ASSVGASSSYEQY

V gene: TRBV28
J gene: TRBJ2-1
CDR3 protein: ASTRTSGSLWLTGQF

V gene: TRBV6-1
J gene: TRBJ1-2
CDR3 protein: ASSEATRGPYGYT

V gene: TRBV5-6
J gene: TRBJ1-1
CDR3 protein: ASSWPTGDTEAF

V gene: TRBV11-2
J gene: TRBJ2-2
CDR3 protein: ASSLVGSPSTGELF